This entry is about one T cell receptor beta chain. This clone's antigen is unknown. No per-base quality is available; no much larger clone lies one base away. Whole blood was collected in K2EDTA tubes by collaborating institutions according to the institutions' own protocols. For TCRbeta analysis, collaborators shipped samples in one of three forms: frozen whole blood, isolated PBMCs, or DNA extracted from either of those sample types. TCRbeta CDR3 regions were amplified from genomic DNA by means of the immunoSEQ Assay, a bias-controlled multiplex PCR. The source study handled its data this way. Nucleated cell counts per sample were estimated from amplification of reference gene primers within the assay. To quantify the absolute abundance of each unique TCRbeta CDR3 rearrangement, sequence reads were collapsed and filtered. Productive Simpson clonality was computed per sample as the square root of Simpson's diversity index over productive rearrangements. The clones in this table, taken by TCRdb from immuneACCESS, are in-frame only. Not every clone is retained; where verified, under half of the shortfall comes from an unresolved V gene, and the cause of the rest is unknown. V and J calls and clone size are as listed in that table; D and trimming were resolved from the DNA. Across this sample there are tens of thousands of clones, with over 80% seen only once. Of the sample, 7.2% falls within the top ten clones.

The sample is drawn from a study of blood T cell repertoires in COVID-19 (dated by TCRdb to 2020 to 2021). For context, the study as a whole: The collaborator samples originated in the United States, Italy and Spain and spanned the acute and convalescent phases of COVID-19. The prospective study material was composed of cDNA or gDNA derived from T cells, B-cell-depleted T cells, or PBMCs. The dataset comprised deeply sampled blood TCRbeta repertoires from subjects exposed to, actively infected with, or recovered from COVID-19. The repertoires were released in a freely available public database intended as a resource for research on the immune response to SARS-CoV-2. Samples were obtained from the ongoing ImmuneRACE study (first 160 participants) and from 1,254 subjects provided by 6 global collaborators. Sample metadata almost always included a de-identified subject ID, COVID-19 status, age in years and sex. HLA class I and class II types, where available, came from metadata supplied by the sample provider rather than from assay-based typing.

The V and J ends are trimmed by 0 bases and 5 bases, leaving 11 bases between them. From the germline V gene, CDR1 is SGHRS and CDR2 is YFSETQ. Spanning cysteine to phenylalanine, the CDR3 consists of 14 amino acids. Just CDR3 DNA is preserved here, 42 bases in frame from base 1. Study-wide conclusions, independent of this receptor: How much clinical and demographic metadata was included differed by source and by participant, and the metadata was provided uncurated.

This receptor was identified in a human donor in a cohort sampled during active COVID-19. Source material: peripheral blood. Rearrangement joined TRBV5-1 to TRBJ2-5; the D gene is possibly TRBD2, with 6 bases matching. The CDR3 region reads CASSLAGVGETQYF. DNA sequence: TGCGCCAGCAGCTTGGCGGGGGTTGGGGAGACCCAGTACTTC.